These 21 T cell receptor beta chains came from one sample sequenced in a study of breast tumors, draining lymph nodes, adjacent tissues. TCRdb redid the calling of the multiplex PCR reads with MiXCR, one entry per CDR3 protein. The repertoire holds tens of thousands of distinct CDR3 sequences, with around 30% as singletons. Samples came from axillary lymph nodes draining the breast cancer. Sequencing was performed on axillary lymph node tissue. The receptors stem from a female donor with breast cancer. Some clones in this sample may be carry-over from other donors' samples.

This clonotype has a single count. One base away lies a much larger clone, so this may be a sequencing read error. V and J are TRBV6-1 and TRBJ2-3; D unresolved. The CDR3 extends over 15 amino acids. From germline, CDR1 is MNHNS and CDR2 SASEGT. The CDR3 nucleotides read TGTGCCAGCAGGGCCCAAACACGAAGCACAGATGCGCAGTATTTT. Translating it yields CASRAQTRSTDAQYF.

This clonotype came up many times. The chain carries TRBV5-1 and TRBJ2-2, with a weak D call TRBD1 (6 bases). V lost 7 bases, J lost 4 bases, and 17 bases lay in between. The germline CDR1 and CDR2 sequences are SGHRS and YFSETQ. CDR3 length equals 15 residues. The CDR3 nucleotides are TGCGCCAGCCAAACTTTACAGGGTAGCACCGGGGAGCTGTTTTTT. Protein: CASQTLQGSTGELFF.

Of note for this clonotype: An end of the junction differs from the germline gene, which may be a read error. The genes are TRBV7-2 and TRBJ2-7; a weak D match, TRBD2 (6 bases). CDR3 length equals 15 residues. Germline V CDR1 and CDR2: SGHTA, FQGNSA. CDR3 residues: CASSDGGWGLGERYF. Written as DNA, the CDR3 is TGTGCCAGCAGCGATGGGGGGTGGGGTTTGGGCGAGCGGTACTTC.

This clonotype was picked up many times. The chain uses TRBV19 and TRBJ2-5; D remains unclear. Trimming took 5 bases from V and 3 from J, leaving 4 bases between them. CDR3 length equals 11 residues. Looked up from germline, CDR1 is LNHDA and CDR2 is SQIVND (reference sequence). CDR3 protein: CASSQEETQYF. The CDR3 nucleotides read TGTGCCAGTAGTCAGGAAGAGACCCAGTACTTC.

There are many counts of this clonotype. The DNA for the CDR3 is TGTGCCAGCAGTTACATAGCGGAAGAGACCCAGTACTTC. Its protein product is CASSYIAEETQYF. The J gene is TRBJ2-5, the V gene TRBV6-5; perhaps TRBD2 as D (6 bases). Germline V gives CDR1 MNHEY, CDR2 SVGAGI. Trimming took off 2 bases at V and 3 bases at J, with 7 bases between the two ends. This CDR3 has 13 amino acids.

This clonotype was recorded many times. J is TRBJ2-1 and V is TRBV11-3; TRBD2 agrees at 13 bases. The CDR3 covers 16 residues. CDR1 and CDR2 from the germline V gene are SGHNT and YENEEA. The V and J ends lost 1 base and 7 bases, in that order; junction bases with no gene match: 4. The CDR3: CASSLVGLAGENEQFF. CDR3 DNA: TGTGCCAGCAGCTTAGTAGGACTAGCGGGAGAAAATGAGCAGTTCTTC.

The V call is TRBV29-1, the J call TRBJ2-1, with 8 bases fitting TRBD2. This CDR3 spans 13 amino acids. The junction had 3 bases not matched to a gene; V was cut back by 4 bases and J by 4 bases. Germline loops: CDR1 SQVTM, CDR2 ANQGSEA. The CDR3 DNA reads TGCAGCGTTGGTCCTAGCGGGTACAATGAGCAGTTCTTC. Its translation: CSVGPSGYNEQFF.

Many counts were recorded for this clonotype. With a much larger clone just one base away, this may be a read error. This chain links TRBV5-8 with TRBJ1-2; 7 positions match TRBD1. The germline V gene has CDR1 SGHTS and CDR2 YDEGEE. V shed 6 bases, J shed 4 bases, and the junction held 6 bases outside the gene matches. The CDR3 consists of 13 residues. CDR3 nucleotide sequence: TGTGCCAGCACCCTTGGACAGGCCTATGGCTACACCTTC. Amino acids: CASTLGQAYGYTF.

V usage is TRBV11-3 and J usage is TRBJ2-7; possible D gene TRBD1, 5 bases. The germline V gene has CDR1 SGHNT and CDR2 YENEEA. The CDR3 has 14 amino acids. Trimming took off 1 base at V and 3 bases at J, with 10 bases between the two ends. The DNA of the CDR3 is TGTGCCAGCAGCTTAGTGCCAGGGCGCTACGAGCAGTACTTC. It specifies CASSLVPGRYEQYF.

This clonotype was seen repeatedly, ten times or more. The CDR3 is CASSPPRTGVSYNEQFF. In DNA, the CDR3 is TGTGCCAGCTCACCACCCCGGACAGGGGTCTCCTACAATGAGCAGTTCTTC. The J gene is TRBJ2-1, the V gene TRBV18; 9 nucleotides line up with TRBD1. The germline V gene encodes CDR1 KGHSH and CDR2 LQKENI. V shed 0 bases and J 0 bases; nucleotides not matched to a gene: 3. This CDR3 has 17 residues.

At least ten counts were recorded for this clonotype. The rearrangement joins TRBV10-2 to TRBJ1-2; 7 nucleotides match TRBD1. CDR1 WSHSY and CDR2 SAAADI come from the germline V gene. With V trimmed by 0 bases and J by 3 bases, 4 bases remained unmatched. The CDR3 loop spans 15 amino acids. The chain's CDR3 is CASSESRGRDYGYTF. CDR3 DNA: TGCGCCAGCAGTGAGTCGAGGGGGCGGGACTATGGCTACACCTTC.

Regarding this clonotype: No DNA is shown, since the ends of the CDR3 on it are uncertain; the CDR3 is the one TCRdb lists. The V call is TRBV29-1, the J call TRBJ1-5. Germline loops: CDR1 SQVTM, CDR2 ANQGSEA. The CDR3 is made up of 21 amino acids, end residues included. This CDR3 reads CSVEDRRPHLRAVLRAGHQHF.

A remark on this clonotype: A read error may be the cause here, since a much bigger clone is one base away. The chain uses TRBV5-1 and TRBJ2-5; TRBD2 matches at 10 bases. This CDR3 region has 14 residues. Germline V lookup: CDR1 SGHRS, CDR2 YFSETQ. V lost 4 bases to trimming and J lost 8 bases; unmatched junction nucleotides: 8. The CDR3 loop reads CASSPGSGRDTQYF. The CDR3 nucleotides are TGCGCCAGCAGCCCCGGAAGCGGGAGGGACACCCAGTACTTC.

This clonotype was counted at least ten times. The V and J genes are TRBV2 and TRBJ1-4; D gene uncertain. V dropped 1 base and J dropped 4 bases, with 13 bases sitting between them. Germline CDR1 and CDR2: SNHLY and FYNNEI. The CDR3 runs 16 residues. The chain's CDR3 is CASSEGLGPGNEKLFF. CDR3 sequence (DNA): TGTGCCAGCAGTGAAGGGCTGGGTCCGGGTAATGAAAAACTGTTTTTT.

This clonotype was seen repeatedly, ten times or more. The J gene is TRBJ2-2, the V gene TRBV5-8, with D perhaps TRBD1 or TRBD2 (6 bases each). The CDR3 has 16 amino acids. The V gene's germline CDR1 is SGHTS and CDR2 YDEGEE. Trimming pared 7 bases from V and 4 bases from J, leaving 20 bases between. This CDR3 reads CASGSGAGSLTGELFF. CDR3 DNA: TGTGCCAGCGGGTCAGGGGCCGGGAGTCTCACCGGGGAGCTGTTTTTT.

This clonotype came up many times. The chain has TRBV6-2 or TRBV6-3 and TRBJ2-7; D is perhaps TRBD1 (5 bases). V dropped 4 bases and J dropped 4 bases, with 5 bases sitting between them. CDR1 MNHEY and CDR2 SVGEGT come from the germline V gene. The CDR3 covers 11 residues. The CDR3 loop reads CASSWTYEQYF. The CDR3 bases are TGTGCCAGCAGTTGGACATACGAGCAGTACTTC.

This clonotype appeared many times. J is TRBJ2-7 and V is TRBV5-4; D is perhaps TRBD2 (6 bases). CDR1 and CDR2 from the germline V gene are SGHNT and YYREEE (reference sequence). The CDR3 sequence is 16 residues long. The V end lost 5 bases, the J end lost 5 bases, and 23 bases lay between the germline ends. The CDR3 bases are TGTGCCAGCAGTGATGCCGGAAGGAGGGTTTCTAACGAGCAGTACTTC. Protein sequence: CASSDAGRRVSNEQYF.

J is TRBJ1-2 and V is TRBV9; D perhaps matches TRBD1 (6 bases). This CDR3 is built from 15 residues. Germline V gene sequence: CDR1 SGDLS, CDR2 YYNGEE. V shed 1 base and J shed 6 bases, with 16 bases lying between them. In nucleotides, the CDR3 is TGTGCCAGCAGCGTAAAGGGAGGGGGTTCCAATGGCTACACCTTC. Translation gives CASSVKGGGSNGYTF.

This clonotype was recorded many times. This chain links TRBV6-6 with TRBJ2-5, with 8 nucleotides matching TRBD2. The germline CDR1 and CDR2 sequences are MNHNY and SVGAGI (reference sequence). Trimming at V came to 2 bases and at J to 3 bases, leaving 5 bases not matched to a gene. CDR3 size: 15 residues. The CDR3 loop is CASSYRGLEKETQYF. CDR3 in DNA: TGTGCCAGCAGTTACAGGGGACTAGAAAAAGAGACCCAGTACTTC.

The sample holds many counts of this clonotype. The chain carries TRBV7-2 and TRBJ2-3; D remains unclear. CDR1 and CDR2 from the germline V gene are SGHTA and FQGNSA. This CDR3 comprises 13 residues. With 5 bases removed from V and 4 bases from J, the gap between germline ends came to 10 bases. The CDR3 protein is CASSLGFADTQYF. Written as DNA, the CDR3 is TGTGCCAGCAGCCTCGGATTCGCAGATACGCAGTATTTT.

V gene TRBV20-1 combines with J gene TRBJ2-5; 13 positions agree with TRBD2. CDR1 and CDR2 from the germline V gene are DFQATT and SNEGSKA (reference sequence). This CDR3 comprises 14 residues. With 6 bases clipped from V and 3 bases from J, the junction kept 4 bases outside the gene matches. The CDR3 loop is CSANGLAGEETQYF. Here the CDR3 DNA reads TGCAGTGCCAACGGACTAGCGGGAGAAGAGACCCAGTACTTC.